One T cell receptor beta chain is described in this entry. Its target is not known. This CDR3 has 13 residues. Germline assignment: CDR1 GTSNPN and CDR2 SVGIG (reference sequence). Trimming removed 8 bases at V and 7 bases at J, with 20 bases between. The data are from a study of cytomegalovirus exposure and HLA in healthy donors. For the study at large: Early release data held about 92 million unique TCRs from HLA-typed donors. The study's findings and limits: It was likely that a cluster of highly shared sequence variants was a sequencing artifact. Most CMV-associated TCR beta chains were later found to appear HLA-restricted.

Vbeta (60) and Jbeta (13) primers were used in the PCR. The table came from immunoSEQ multiplex PCR; TCRdb's copy has only in-frame clones and leaves some out. Recorded for this sample: tens of thousands of clones. The chain is built from TRBV30 and TRBJ1-2; TRBD1 is a possible D gene (6 bases). The TCR originated in a man aged 25 to 45 in good health and CMV-seronegative. Sequences were obtained from PBMCs. The CDR3 here is CARTVAYVGGYTF. The CDR3 DNA follows: TGTGCCCGGACAGTAGCCTATGTGGGTGGCTACACCTTC.